This entry concerns a single T cell receptor beta chain. Its antigen is unidentified. The CDR3 consists of 15 residues. V gave up 4 bases and J gave up 6 bases; unmatched junction bases: 10. Germline V gene data show CDR1 as SGHRS and CDR2 as YFSETQ. The sample originates from a study of cytomegalovirus exposure and HLA in healthy donors. Study-level findings and limits: Earlier analysis found most TCR beta V segments productive about 90% or about 30% of the time. The HLA-A and HLA-B alleles of most subjects were reportedly predicted accurately from TCR beta sequences. Likely technical artifact: a cluster of highly shared sequence variants. TCR beta chain V- and J-gene trimming was linked, in a later analysis, to a missense variant in DCLRE1C.

A multiplex PCR was run with 60 Vbeta primers and 13 Jbeta primers. TCRdb's table, derived via immunoSEQ multiplex PCR, lists solely in-frame clones and lacks some. The table lists around 200,000 clones, 65% to 90% of them singletons. This clonotype originated in a girl aged 2 to 9 in good health and CMV-seropositive. The sequencing input was PBMCs. V and J are TRBV5-1 and TRBJ2-3, with 8 bases identical to TRBD1. The CDR3 sequence: CASSLRTGQEDTQYF. CDR3 in DNA: TGCGCCAGCAGCCTAAGGACAGGGCAGGAGGATACGCAGTATTTT.